This TCR beta chain was found in a study of T cell responses to AZD1222 COVID-19 vaccine. General study results and limits: Spike-spanning, vaccine-associated CD4 TCRs were dominant at 160-218 and 743-854. Clonal diversity may have been underestimated in mostly white British donors.

Some clones are missing from TCRdb's copy, which holds only in-frame ones; the method was immunoSEQ multiplex PCR. Of under 150,000 clones in the sample, around 90% were seen once. As regards this clone: Its antigen is still unknown.

Here the sequenced sample was peripheral blood, taken 28 days after the second AZD1222 dose. This receptor was obtained from an adult who received the AZD1222 COVID-19 vaccine.

The CDR3 protein is CSALNREYTEAFF. The DNA for the CDR3 is TGCAGCGCCCTAAACAGGGAGTACACTGAAGCTTTCTTT. This chain links TRBV29-1 with TRBJ1-1, with D maybe TRBD1 (6 bases). The length of the CDR3 is 13 residues. Germline lookup yields CDR1 SQVTM and CDR2 ANQGSEA. With 7 bases removed from V and 3 bases from J, the gap between germline ends came to 15 bases. The full variable domain, with the rest looked up from reference TRBV29-1 and TRBJ1-1, is SAVISQKPSRDICQRGTSLTIQCQVDSQVTMMFWYRQQPGQSLTLIATANQGSEATYESGFVIDKFPISRPNLTFSTLTVSNMSPEDSSIYLCSALNREYTEAFFGQGTRLTVV.